This TCR beta chain is drawn from a study of graft-versus-host responses after intestinal transplantation. Background on the study: Every recipient had anti-thymocyte globulin induction and two to four years of tacrolimus plus steroids.

On this clone: Antigen unknown.

The protocol was immunoSEQ multiplex PCR, while the TCRdb copy is restricted to in-frame clones and leaves out a portion. The data contain tens of thousands of clones, 90% of them seen just once; the ten biggest clones take up over 0.1%. CDR1 is SGHVS, CDR2 FQNEAQ, per germline. The V and J ends lost 5 bases and 9 bases, in that order; junction bases with no gene match: 8. The CDR3 consists of 15 residues. This chain joins TRBV7-8 and TRBJ2-1, with 12 bases that match TRBD2. The origin of this receptor is a human donor who received an intestinal transplant. Material: unstimulated CD4+ T cells sorted from spleen or lymph node cells, obtained before intestinal transplant. CDR3 in amino acids: CASSPSSGGAGEQFF. The CDR3 coding sequence is TGTGCCAGCAGCCCGTCTAGCGGGGGGGCGGGTGAGCAGTTCTTC.